A single sample gave rise to the 17 T cell receptor beta chains below, sequenced in a study of cytomegalovirus exposure and HLA in healthy donors. Sequenced by immunoSEQ multiplex PCR; TCRdb stores in-frame clones only, minus some. The sample consists of 150,000 to 200,000 clones, approximately 96% of them appearing once. Specimen: PBMCs. These receptors were taken from a woman between 18 and 30 years old in good health and CMV-seronegative.

V and J are TRBV5-1 and TRBJ2-1; 9 bases fit TRBD1. CDR1 and CDR2 from the germline V gene are SGHRS and YFSETQ. Losses at the gene ends were 0 bases for V and 6 bases for J; bases not matched to a gene: 1. This CDR3 is built from 14 residues. The CDR3 spells CASSLGQGVNEQFF. In DNA, the CDR3 is TGCGCCAGCAGCTTGGGACAGGGGGTCAATGAGCAGTTCTTC.

This clone was counted once. V gene TRBV4-1 combines with J gene TRBJ1-2; a weak D match, TRBD1 (5 bases). Germline CDR1 is MGHRA and CDR2 is YSYEKL. The length of the CDR3 is 14 residues. Trimming stripped 4 bases from V and 4 bases from J, with 13 bases between. CDR3: CASSLYQGSYGYTF. DNA for the CDR3: TGCGCCAGCAGCCTATATCAGGGAAGCTATGGCTACACCTTC.

CDR3 in DNA: TGTGCCAGCAGCCACGCAGCGGGACAGGGGAACACCGGGGAGCTGTTTTTT. Encoded protein: CASSHAAGQGNTGELFF. The chain is built from TRBV4-2 and TRBJ2-2; 9 bases map to TRBD1. The trim removed 3 bases at V and 1 base at J, leaving 6 bases unmatched. The CDR3 sequence is 17 residues long. From germline, CDR1 is LGHNA and CDR2 YNFKEQ.

As DNA, the CDR3 is TGTGCCTGGAGTTCTGGACAGTACACAGATACGCAGTATTTT. Translating it yields CAWSSGQYTDTQYF. This sequence joins TRBV30 and TRBJ2-3; possible D gene TRBD1, 6 bases. Trimming took 2 bases from V and 2 from J, leaving 11 bases between them. The CDR3 runs 14 residues. Germline-derived CDR1 and CDR2 are GTSNPN and SVGIG (reference sequence).

This CDR3 reads CASRGQNSPLHF. For the CDR3, the DNA is TGTGCCAGCAGGGGACAAAATTCACCCCTCCACTTT. The chain combines TRBV28 with TRBJ1-6, with D possibly being TRBD1 (6 bases). The V end was cut by 6 bases, the J end by 7 bases, with 7 bases between. CDR3 length: 12 amino acids. Germline CDR1 is MDHEN and CDR2 is SYDVKM.

The chain employs TRBV9 and TRBJ2-2, with D uncertain. The CDR3 sequence is 13 residues long. Germline V CDR1 and CDR2: SGDLS, YYNGEE. V lost 3 bases and J lost 6, with 9 bases in between. CDR3 sequence: CASSAPFPGELFF. The CDR3 DNA reads as TGTGCCAGCAGCGCCCCCTTTCCCGGGGAGCTGTTTTTT.

CDR3 bases: TGTGCCAGCAGCTTAACAGGGGGCTTTAATCAGCCCCAGCATTTT. Its protein product is CASSLTGGFNQPQHF. The chain joins TRBV7-2 to TRBJ1-5; 9 bases are a match to TRBD1. The V gene's germline CDR1 is SGHTA and CDR2 FQGNSA. V trimming: 2 bases; J trimming: 4 bases; junction bases outside the gene matches: 3. This CDR3 has 15 residues.

The CDR3 is CASSERGSSPNKDTQYF. In DNA, the CDR3 is TGTGCCAGCAGTGAAAGAGGGTCCTCCCCGAATAAGGATACGCAGTATTTT. This rearrangement joins TRBV6-1 to TRBJ2-3, with a possible D match to TRBD2 (5 bases). Between the trimmed V and J ends, which lost 2 bases and 6 bases, there was a span of 21 bases. Per germline, CDR1 MNHNS and CDR2 SASEGT. The CDR3 runs to 17 residues.

The chain has TRBV2 and TRBJ2-2, with 8 bases aligning to TRBD2. Trimming removed 8 bases from V and 0 bases from J; junction bases left unmatched: 5. The CDR3 totals 15 residues. Germline V gene sequence: CDR1 SNHLY, CDR2 FYNNEI. CDR3 in amino acids: CASLTGGANTGELFF. CDR3 nucleotide sequence: TGTGCCAGCCTAACCGGGGGGGCGAACACCGGGGAGCTGTTTTTT.

The rearrangement links TRBV7-9 to TRBJ1-6; 9 bases match TRBD1. With 4 bases clipped from V and 7 bases from J, the junction kept 8 bases outside the gene matches. Germline values: CDR1 SEHNR, CDR2 FQNEAQ (reference sequence). The length of the CDR3 is 16 residues. The CDR3 reads CASSSSGTGTNSPLHF. The CDR3 nucleotides are TGTGCCAGCAGCTCGTCCGGGACAGGGACAAATTCACCCCTCCACTTT.

CDR3 sequence reads: CASSLVASGEDTQYF. CDR3 nucleotide sequence: TGTGCCAGCAGCTTAGTCGCTAGCGGGGAGGATACGCAGTATTTT. The rearrangement joins TRBV7-2 to TRBJ2-3, with TRBD2 matching over 9 bases. The CDR3 sequence is 15 residues long. Germline V gives CDR1 SGHTA, CDR2 FQGNSA. V lost 1 base and J lost 6; bases outside the gene matches: 5.

The CDR3 coding sequence is TGTGCCAGCAGGAGAGTTAGCGGGGGGGCTGGGGCCAACGTCCTGACTTTC. It yields the protein CASRRVSGGAGANVLTF. The rearrangement links TRBV27 to TRBJ2-6; the match to TRBD2 covers 11 bases. V shed 6 bases and J 2 bases; nucleotides not matched to a gene: 6. CDR1 MNHEY and CDR2 SMNVEV come from the germline V gene (reference sequence). CDR3 length: 17 amino acids.

V usage is TRBV19 and J usage is TRBJ1-2; D gene unclear. The length of the CDR3 is 15 residues. Germline CDR1 is LNHDA and CDR2 is SQIVND (reference sequence). The ends were cut back, 5 bases at V and 5 bases at J, with 18 bases in the middle. This CDR3 reads CASSPSTTLGYGYTF. In DNA, the CDR3 is TGTGCCAGTAGTCCCTCGACAACGTTGGGTTATGGCTACACCTTC.

This rearrangement joins TRBV7-2 to TRBJ2-7; the match to TRBD1 covers 7 bases. Unmatched junction bases numbered 15, after V lost 4 bases and J lost 3 bases. In germline, CDR1 is SGHTA, CDR2 FQGNSA. This CDR3 is 17 amino acids long. The CDR3 region is CASSSTPRTGDFYEQYF. The CDR3 nucleotides read TGTGCCAGCAGCTCGACTCCCCGGACAGGAGACTTCTACGAGCAGTACTTC.

The chain is built from TRBV19 and TRBJ2-1, with 7 bases fitting TRBD1. Trimming cost V 7 bases and J 10 bases; bases outside gene matches: 19. This CDR3 spans 16 amino acids. Germline lookup yields CDR1 LNHDA and CDR2 SQIVND (reference sequence). As DNA, the CDR3 is TGTGCCAGTACTGCCTTAAATCCCGGGACAGCTGGAGAGCAGTTCTTC. It codes for CASTALNPGTAGEQFF.

In nucleotides, the CDR3 is TGTGCCAGCAGTGCGGAGGGGCGTAATCAGCCCCAGCATTTT. It translates to CASSAEGRNQPQHF. The chain carries TRBV2 and TRBJ1-5, with a tentative D call TRBD1 (5 bases). Germline V gene sequence: CDR1 SNHLY, CDR2 FYNNEI. CDR3 length: 14 amino acids. Trimming shortened V by 4 bases and J by 4 bases, and 11 bases separated the two germline ends.

A note on this clone: A read error may produce the germline difference seen at one junction end. The CDR3 region has the DNA TGTGCCAGCACCACGACAGGGGGCCAAGGGACCCAGTACTTC. The encoded protein is CASTTTGGQGTQYF. The chain links TRBV6-5 to TRBJ2-5; the match to TRBD1 covers 10 bases. This CDR3 contains 14 residues. The germline CDR1 and CDR2 sequences are MNHEY and SVGAGI.